The 26 T cell receptor beta chains presented below share a single source sample, sequenced in a study of technical replicates of blood from four donors. Clones were sequenced by immunoSEQ multiplex PCR, and TCRdb holds only the in-frame ones, with some missing. Of under 85,000 clones listed, approximately 91% were seen once; the top ten hold over 0.35%. Sequenced sample: T cells isolated from PBMCs. The receptor set was obtained from a human donor in good health.

The chain joins TRBV30 to TRBJ1-1, with D uncertain. The germline V gene has CDR1 GTSNPN and CDR2 SVGIG (reference sequence). V was shortened by 3 bases and J by 11 bases, with 13 bases between the two germline ends. The CDR3 is made up of 11 amino acids. The DNA for the CDR3 is TGTGCCTGGAGCCGAGAGGATTGGGCTTTCTTT. This sequence encodes CAWSREDWAFF.

The chain is built from TRBV27 and TRBJ2-7; 9 bases are a match to TRBD1. This CDR3 is built from 15 residues. Germline V gene data show CDR1 as MNHEY and CDR2 as SMNVEV (reference sequence). With V trimmed by 2 bases and J by 3 bases, 5 bases remained unmatched. CDR3 loop: CASSLTGGASYEQYF. The CDR3 coding sequence is TGTGCCAGCAGTTTAACAGGGGGCGCGAGCTACGAGCAGTACTTC.

The rearrangement uses TRBV19 and TRBJ1-1; D is ambiguous. From germline, CDR1 is LNHDA and CDR2 SQIVND (reference sequence). Trimming removed 8 bases at V and 1 base at J, with 8 bases between. This CDR3 region has 12 residues. The CDR3 here is CASGDWNTEAFF. In DNA form, the CDR3 reads TGTGCCAGTGGAGACTGGAACACTGAAGCTTTCTTT.

The chain uses TRBV10-3 and TRBJ2-7; weak D call: TRBD2 (6 bases). Per germline, CDR1 ENHRY and CDR2 SYGVKD. Trimming pared 8 bases from V and 3 bases from J, leaving 11 bases between. This CDR3 has 12 residues. The CDR3 region is CAIAPGVYEQYF. Here the CDR3 DNA reads TGTGCCATCGCCCCGGGGGTCTACGAGCAGTACTTC.

V and J are TRBV5-1 and TRBJ1-4; perhaps TRBD1 as D (6 bases). V was cut by 4 bases and J by 6 bases, with 13 bases left in between. Germline CDR1 SGHRS, CDR2 YFSETQ. The CDR3 has 14 amino acids. CDR3 DNA: TGCGCCAGCAGCCCTCAGGGGAAGGATGAAAAACTGTTTTTT. Encoded protein: CASSPQGKDEKLFF.

V is TRBV29-1 and J is TRBJ2-3, with D possibly being TRBD2 (5 bases). This CDR3 region has 15 residues. V was cut by 4 bases and J by 1 base, with 15 bases left in between. The germline gives CDR1 SQVTM, CDR2 ANQGSEA. CDR3 sequence (DNA): TGCAGCGTTGCAATCCGGGATCCTCGCACAGATACGCAGTATTTT. It specifies CSVAIRDPRTDTQYF.

The chain combines TRBV5-1 with TRBJ2-5; D unresolved. The CDR3 extends over 14 amino acids. Trimming took off 0 bases at V and 1 base at J, with 7 bases between the two ends. CDR1 and CDR2 (germline): SGHRS, YFSETQ. In DNA, the CDR3 is TGCGCCAGCAGCTTGGGCCCCAGCCAAGAGACCCAGTACTTC. Translation gives CASSLGPSQETQYF.

The chain employs TRBV7-8 and TRBJ2-7; D unresolved. V was pared by 1 base and J by 0 bases, with 7 bases between. The CDR3 runs to 14 residues. The germline CDR1 and CDR2 sequences are SGHVS and FQNEAQ. The CDR3 bases are TGTGCCAGCAGCTTAGATCCCTACTCCTACGAGCAGTACTTC. Its translation: CASSLDPYSYEQYF.

This chain uses TRBV11-2 with TRBJ2-1; D is ambiguous. The V end was cut by 3 bases, the J end by 9 bases, with 6 bases between. Per the germline V gene, CDR1 is SGHAT and CDR2 is FQNNGV. The CDR3 is 11 residues long. CDR3 loop: CASSFVSEQFF. CDR3 sequence (DNA): TGTGCCAGCAGCTTCGTATCTGAGCAGTTCTTC.

A single count supports this clone. The chain is built from TRBV4-2 and TRBJ2-1; D is possibly TRBD2 (6 bases). Trimming took 1 base from V and 4 from J, leaving 11 bases between them. Germline CDR1 and CDR2: LGHNA and YNFKEQ. The CDR3 has 15 amino acids. CDR3 bases: TGTGCCAGCAGCCAAGTTTTAGCGGAGTACAATGAGCAGTTCTTC. Protein sequence: CASSQVLAEYNEQFF.

The table lists this clone with a count of one. This chain uses TRBV29-1 with TRBJ2-7; 9 bases fit TRBD2. Unmatched junction bases numbered 6, after V lost 7 bases and J lost 2 bases. The CDR3 totals 13 residues. Per the germline V gene, CDR1 is SQVTM and CDR2 is ANQGSEA. The CDR3 DNA sequence: TGCAGCGCCTCCCTAGCGGGGCCCTACGAGCAGTACTTC. Translating gives CSASLAGPYEQYF.

The rearrangement links TRBV5-1 to TRBJ1-1; 7 bases match TRBD1. CDR3 length equals 14 residues. The V gene end was trimmed by 1 base and the J gene end by 5 bases; junction bases not matched to a gene: 5. Germline CDR1 reads SGHRS; CDR2 reads YFSETQ. CDR3 residues: CASSLPAGGTEAFF. CDR3 in DNA: TGCGCCAGCAGCTTGCCGGCAGGGGGGACTGAAGCTTTCTTT.

This clone appeared a single time. This chain uses TRBV6-6 with TRBJ1-1; 7 nucleotides agree with TRBD1. The CDR3 loop spans 13 amino acids. CDR1 MNHNY and CDR2 SVGAGI come from the germline V gene (reference sequence). The J segment lost 6 bases and the V segment lost 5 bases, leaving 6 bases of the junction unmatched. Here the CDR3 DNA reads TGTGCCAGCAGTGCGGACAGGCGGGCTGAAGCTTTCTTT. Encoded protein: CASSADRRAEAFF.

This clone was recorded once. This chain connects TRBV28 to TRBJ2-7; possible D gene TRBD2, 7 bases. There are 16 residues in the CDR3. The V end was cut by 6 bases, the J end by 2 bases, with 20 bases between. The germline gives CDR1 MDHEN, CDR2 SYDVKM. The DNA of the CDR3 is TGTGCCAGCAGGAGTGGGGGGGGCAGTAATACCTACGAGCAGTACTTC. Amino acid sequence: CASRSGGGSNTYEQYF. The complete variable domain, with remaining parts taken from reference TRBV28 and TRBJ2-7, reads DVKVTQSSRYLVKRTGEKVFLECVQDMDHENMFWYRQDPGLGLRLIYFSYDVKMKEKGDIPEGYSVSREKKERFSLILESASTNQTSMYLCASRSGGGSNTYEQYFGPGTRLTVT.

The chain is built from TRBV7-9 and TRBJ1-1; TRBD1 aligns across 8 bases. CDR1 is SEHNR, CDR2 FQNEAQ, per germline (reference sequence). The CDR3 is made up of 16 amino acids. J lost 2 bases, V lost 4 bases, and 9 bases had no gene match. DNA of the CDR3: TGTGCCAGCAGCTCCAAACCAGGACAGGGCAACACTGAAGCTTTCTTT. This encodes CASSSKPGQGNTEAFF.

The J gene is TRBJ2-7, the V gene TRBV6-5, with D possibly being TRBD1 (6 bases). This CDR3 spans 15 amino acids. The germline V and J ends were trimmed by 6 bases and 3 bases, with 18 bases remaining between them. The germline CDR1 and CDR2 sequences are MNHEY and SVGAGI. CDR3 nucleotides: TGTGCCAGCAGCCCAGGGACAACACCTGACTACGAGCAGTACTTC. Translating it yields CASSPGTTPDYEQYF.

This clone was detected only once. The J gene is TRBJ1-5, the V gene TRBV2; D remains ambiguous. Germline values: CDR1 SNHLY, CDR2 FYNNEI. V was clipped by 7 bases and J by 2 bases, with 9 bases between them. This CDR3 has 13 amino acids. CDR3: CASTREGNQPQHF. CDR3 nucleotide sequence: TGTGCCAGCACAAGGGAGGGCAATCAGCCCCAGCATTTT.

This chain joins TRBV2 and TRBJ2-1; 8 bases match TRBD2. The CDR3 runs 14 residues. Trimming at V came to 4 bases and at J to 2 bases, leaving 1 base not matched to a gene. The germline CDR1 and CDR2 sequences are SNHLY and FYNNEI. The CDR3, as DNA: TGTGCCAGCAGTGTGGGACTAGCCTACAATGAGCAGTTCTTC. Residues: CASSVGLAYNEQFF.

This clone was seen only a few times. This rearrangement joins TRBV19 to TRBJ1-1; perhaps TRBD1 as D (6 bases). The germline V gene has CDR1 LNHDA and CDR2 SQIVND (reference sequence). V lost 3 bases, J lost 0 bases, and 8 bases lay in between. This CDR3 is 14 amino acids long. The CDR3 spells CASSMDSMNTEAFF. The CDR3 nucleotides read TGTGCCAGTAGTATGGACAGCATGAACACTGAAGCTTTCTTT.

The sample holds one count of this clone. The V and J genes are TRBV29-1 and TRBJ2-5, with D possibly being TRBD1 (5 bases). The CDR3 totals 13 residues. From germline, CDR1 is SQVTM and CDR2 ANQGSEA. Between the trimmed V and J ends, which lost 1 base and 5 bases, there was a span of 11 bases. Here the CDR3 DNA reads TGCAGCGTTGAAGGCGGTCCAGGGGAGACCCAGTACTTC. It codes for CSVEGGPGETQYF.

The CDR3 DNA sequence: TGTGCCAGCAGCTTAGCAACAGATACGCAGTATTTT. Translation: CASSLATDTQYF. The chain is built from TRBV5-4 and TRBJ2-3; D gene unclear. CDR3 length: 12 amino acids. Germline V CDR1 and CDR2: SGHNT, YYREEE (reference sequence). The germline V and J ends were trimmed by 2 bases and 3 bases, with 4 bases remaining between them.

The chain combines TRBV27 with TRBJ2-3; D is undetermined. V was shortened by 8 bases and J by 0 bases, with 9 bases between the two germline ends. The CDR3 consists of 13 residues. Per the germline V gene, CDR1 is MNHEY and CDR2 is SMNVEV (reference sequence). CDR3 amino acids: CASGLLSTDTQYF. CDR3 DNA: TGTGCCAGCGGCCTTCTTAGCACAGATACGCAGTATTTT.

The J gene is TRBJ2-1, the V gene TRBV9; D not resolved. Germline assignment: CDR1 SGDLS and CDR2 YYNGEE. This CDR3 comprises 14 residues. The V and J ends lost 3 bases and 7 bases respectively, with 14 bases between them. The CDR3 DNA is TGTGCCAGCAGCGAAAACCACCCACGGAATGAGCAGTTCTTC. It yields the protein CASSENHPRNEQFF.

V and J are TRBV28 and TRBJ2-7; 11 nucleotides agree with TRBD1. The ends lost 5 bases at V and 2 bases at J; junction bases unmatched: 2. Looked up from germline, CDR1 is MDHEN and CDR2 is SYDVKM. CDR3 size: 14 residues. CDR3 nucleotides: TGTGCCAGCAGTGGACAGGGGGCCGCCTACGAGCAGTACTTC. This gives the protein CASSGQGAAYEQYF.

V usage is TRBV7-2 and J usage is TRBJ1-2; D is unresolved. This CDR3 has 16 residues. The V end was cut by 5 bases, the J end by 0 bases, with 16 bases between. CDR1 SGHTA and CDR2 FQGNSA come from the germline V gene. The CDR3 nucleotides read TGTGCCAGCAGCGGAATCCCGGCGGCTTCTAACTATGGCTACACCTTC. Its protein product is CASSGIPAASNYGYTF.

This chain joins TRBV27 and TRBJ2-7; the match to TRBD2 covers 13 bases. This CDR3 is built from 15 residues. V gave up 6 bases and J gave up 2 bases; unmatched junction bases: 4. Germline loops: CDR1 MNHEY, CDR2 SMNVEV (reference sequence). The chain's CDR3 is CASRFTSGRAYEQYF. CDR3 nucleotide sequence: TGTGCCAGCAGGTTTACTAGCGGGAGGGCCTACGAGCAGTACTTC.